The rows below give T cell receptor beta chains drawn from one sample of a study of blood T cell repertoires in COVID-19. The data were produced by immunoSEQ multiplex PCR, yet TCRdb's version contains in-frame clones alone and is incomplete. The data show 150,000 to 200,000 clones, approximately 87% seen once. Input material: peripheral blood. The receptor source for this set is a woman between 70 and 85 years old with acute or convalescent COVID-19. CDR3s include the opening cysteine and the closing phenylalanine or tryptophan. D genes are given only for firm matches. Some rows have no size entry. The others give once, few or many, or a class for an expanded clone.

>TRBV6-6|TRBD1|TRBJ1-5|few
CASSLRTGTNQPQHF
TGTGCCAGCAGTCTCCGGACAGGTACCAATCAGCCCCAGCATTTT
>TRBV19|TRBD1|TRBJ1-5|-
CASSYRDRDYSNQPQHF
TGTGCCAGTAGTTACCGGGACAGGGACTATAGCAATCAGCCCCAGCATTTT
>TRBV6-5|TRBD2|TRBJ2-7|-
CASRIAGPPYEQYF
TGTGCCAGCAGAATAGCGGGACCTCCCTACGAGCAGTACTTC
>TRBV6-5|TRBD2|TRBJ2-1|-
CASRVMGGEQFF
TGTGCCAGCAGAGTTATGGGGGGGGAGCAGTTCTTC
>TRBV5-6|-|TRBJ1-2|-
CASSLSAGIYGYTF
TGTGCCAGCAGCTTGTCGGCAGGGATCTATGGCTACACCTTC
>TRBV7-2|TRBD1|TRBJ1-1|-
CASSLAGVGQASIRAMNTEAFF
TGTGCCAGCAGCTTAGCGGGGGTGGGACAGGCTAGTATTAGGGCCATGAACACTGAAGCTTTCTTT
>TRBV7-2|-|TRBJ2-1|-
CASSPGVVSYNEQFF
TGTGCCAGCAGTCCCGGTGTGGTAAGCTACAATGAGCAGTTCTTC
>TRBV28|-|TRBJ1-4|-
CASSPLTGINEKLFF
TGTGCCAGCAGTCCATTGACAGGAATTAATGAAAAACTGTTTTTT
>TRBV4-2|-|TRBJ1-3|-
CASSQEWLDSGNTIYF
TGTGCCAGCAGCCAAGAATGGTTAGACTCTGGAAACACCATATATTTT
>TRBV19|-|TRBJ1-2|-
CASSEPANYGYTF
TGTGCCAGTAGCGAACCAGCTAACTATGGCTACACCTTC
>TRBV7-2|-|TRBJ1-5|-
CASSQTATGLAQHF
TGTGCCAGCAGCCAGACCGCTACAGGTCTAGCCCAGCATTTT
>TRBV4-1|-|TRBJ1-4|-
CASSQIVGIEKLFF
TGCGCCAGCAGCCAAATCGTGGGCATTGAAAAACTGTTTTTT
>TRBV11-2|TRBD1|TRBJ2-3|-
CASSPTGQAITDTQYF
TGTGCCAGCAGCCCTACGGGACAGGCGATCACAGATACGCAGTATTTT
>TRBV6-2/TRBV6-3|TRBD2|TRBJ2-1|-
CASSLGTSGIVRNEQFF
TGTGCCAGCAGTTTAGGGACTAGCGGGATCGTGAGGAATGAGCAGTTCTTC
>TRBV6-2/TRBV6-3|TRBD2|TRBJ2-3|-
CASSATGLAASTDTQYF
TGTGCCAGCAGTGCGACGGGACTAGCGGCCAGCACAGATACGCAGTATTTT
>TRBV12-3/TRBV12-4|-|TRBJ1-2|-
CASSTGSGYTF
TGTGCCAGCAGTACAGGGTCGGGCTACACCTTC
>TRBV30|TRBD1|TRBJ1-2|-
CAWSPEGTVGYTF
TGTGCCTGGAGTCCCGAAGGGACAGTAGGCTACACCTTC
>TRBV20-1|TRBD2|TRBJ2-7|-
CSASRLAGMSHEQYF
TGCAGTGCTAGTCGCCTAGCGGGAATGTCGCACGAGCAGTACTTC
>TRBV19|TRBD1|TRBJ1-1|-
CASQMGARGQVNTEAFF
TGTGCCAGCCAGATGGGGGCCCGAGGACAGGTGAACACTGAAGCTTTCTTT
>TRBV6-5|TRBD2|TRBJ2-4|-
CASRIPPGLALSF
TGTGCCAGCCGTATCCCACCGGGACTAGCTCTGTCCTTC
>TRBV28|TRBD1|TRBJ2-1|-
CASSPSFRGTYNEQFF
TGTGCCAGCAGCCCAAGTTTCAGGGGGACCTACAATGAGCAGTTCTTC
>TRBV14|TRBD2|TRBJ2-2|once
CASSQSTGGTGELFF
TGTGCCAGCAGCCAATCCACGGGGGGGACCGGGGAGCTGTTTTTT
>TRBV10-2|-|TRBJ1-5|-
CASSWTDSNQPQHF
TGCGCCAGCAGTTGGACAGATAGCAATCAGCCCCAGCATTTT
>TRBV5-1|TRBD1|TRBJ2-2|few
CASSRQGNTGELFF
TGCGCCAGTTCAAGACAGGGAAACACCGGGGAGCTGTTTTTT
>TRBV4-2|-|TRBJ1-5|-
CASSQMGGYQPQHF
TGTGCCAGCAGCCAAATGGGGGGGTATCAGCCCCAGCATTTT
>TRBV19|TRBD1|TRBJ1-3|-
CASSLEGASGNTIYF
TGTGCCAGTAGTTTGGAGGGGGCTTCTGGAAACACCATATATTTT
>TRBV10-3|-|TRBJ1-1|-
CAISSQGGALEAFF
TGTGCCATCAGCTCACAGGGTGGAGCGTTGGAAGCTTTCTTT
>TRBV5-4|TRBD1|TRBJ1-2|-
CASRPKTGPFSGYTF
TGTGCCAGCAGACCGAAGACAGGGCCCTTTAGTGGCTACACCTTC
>TRBV28|-|TRBJ2-7|-
CASSILGIEQYF
TGTGCCAGCAGTATACTAGGAATTGAGCAGTACTTC
>TRBV18|-|TRBJ1-2|few
CASSHKDSSGDYGYTF
TGTGCCAGCTCACACAAGGACAGCTCAGGGGACTATGGCTACACCTTC
>TRBV24-1|TRBD2|TRBJ2-2|-
CATSALTSGKDTGELFF
TGTGCCACCAGTGCCCTGACTAGCGGGAAGGATACCGGGGAGCTGTTTTTT
>TRBV28|-|TRBJ1-1|few
CASTWGGGRTEAFF
TGTGCCAGCACCTGGGGAGGGGGACGTACTGAAGCTTTCTTT
>TRBV7-2|-|TRBJ1-1|-
CASSLAQMNTEAFF
TGTGCCAGCAGCTTAGCACAGATGAACACTGAAGCTTTCTTT
>TRBV28|-|TRBJ2-3|-
CASIGGAEDTQYF
TGTGCCAGCATCGGAGGGGCTGAGGATACGCAGTATTTT
>TRBV6-1|TRBD2|TRBJ2-1|-
CASSEFFLASGYNEQFF
TGTGCCAGCAGTGAATTCTTCTTGGCTAGCGGCTACAATGAGCAGTTCTTC
>TRBV7-9|TRBD2|TRBJ2-3|-
CASSHSGGAGTQYF
TGTGCCAGCAGCCATAGCGGGGGGGCGGGAACGCAGTATTTT
>TRBV5-5|-|TRBJ1-1|-
CASSFTENTEAFF
TGTGCCAGCAGCTTTACAGAGAACACTGAAGCTTTCTTT
>TRBV7-9|TRBD2|TRBJ2-1|-
CASSYGTSQLHNEQFF
TGTGCCAGCAGCTACGGGACTAGCCAACTCCACAATGAGCAGTTCTTC
>TRBV5-1|-|TRBJ2-7|-
CASTLTRGSSYEQYF
TGCGCCAGCACCCTCACGCGGGGTAGCTCCTACGAGCAGTACTTC
>TRBV2|-|TRBJ2-2|-
CASNMGVNTGELFF
TGTGCCAGCAACATGGGAGTTAACACCGGGGAGCTGTTTTTT
>TRBV4-1|TRBD1|TRBJ1-5|-
CASSQEGKLSDRDNQPQHF
TGCGCCAGCAGCCAAGAAGGTAAATTATCAGACAGGGACAATCAGCCCCAGCATTTT
>TRBV13|-|TRBJ2-3|-
CASSLGGGLADTQYF
TGTGCCAGCAGCTTAGGCGGAGGGCTGGCAGATACGCAGTATTTT
>TRBV4-1|TRBD2|TRBJ2-5|-
CASSRLTSGEETQYF
TGCGCCAGCAGCCGCCTGACTAGCGGGGAGGAGACCCAGTACTTC
>TRBV28|-|TRBJ2-7|-
CASNSGQLSYEQYF
TGTGCCAGCAATTCAGGACAACTGTCCTACGAGCAGTACTTC
>TRBV7-9|-|TRBJ2-2|-
CASRDGLFNTGELFF
TGTGCCAGCAGGGATGGACTGTTTAACACCGGGGAGCTGTTTTTT
>TRBV7-6|-|TRBJ2-6|once
CASSFAPLIGSSGANVLTF
TGTGCCAGCAGCTTCGCCCCACTAATCGGAAGCTCTGGGGCCAACGTCCTGACTTTC
>TRBV24-1|-|TRBJ2-3|once
CATSDGGTDTQYF
TGTGCCACCAGTGACGGGGGCACAGATACGCAGTATTTT
>TRBV29-1|-|TRBJ1-5|-
CSVKGTGSQPQHF
TGCAGCGTGAAAGGGACTGGAAGTCAGCCCCAGCATTTT
>TRBV5-6|-|TRBJ2-1|-
CASSLFRPSSYNEQFF
TGTGCCAGCAGCTTGTTCCGACCTAGCTCCTACAATGAGCAGTTCTTC
>TRBV4-3|TRBD1|TRBJ1-6|-
CASSQQTGGDSPLHF
TGCGCCAGCAGCCAACAAACAGGGGGCGATTCACCCCTCCACTTT